The clone carrying this TCR beta chain was detected only once. Noted treatment: preoperative locoregional IRX-2 cytokine immunotherapy. Samples came from a phase Ib trial of preoperative locoregional IRX-2 cytokine immunotherapy. The entry originates in a study of preoperative IRX-2 immunotherapy in early breast cancer. In germline, CDR1 is LGHNT, CDR2 FRNRAP. The CDR3 spans 13 residues. Profiling relied on immunoSEQ multiplex PCR, and the TCRdb table lists in-frame clones only, not all of them. The profile shows a few hundred clones, around four fifths of them singletons. This chain joins TRBV12-5 and TRBJ2-1; 7 nucleotides agree with TRBD2. The source of this sequence is a human donor with breast cancer. This specimen consisted of tumor tissue, obtained before IRX-2 immunotherapy. This chain's CDR3 is CARGGTTYNEQFF. In DNA form, the CDR3 reads TGTGCCCGCGGTGGGACTACCTACAATGAGCAGTTCTTC.